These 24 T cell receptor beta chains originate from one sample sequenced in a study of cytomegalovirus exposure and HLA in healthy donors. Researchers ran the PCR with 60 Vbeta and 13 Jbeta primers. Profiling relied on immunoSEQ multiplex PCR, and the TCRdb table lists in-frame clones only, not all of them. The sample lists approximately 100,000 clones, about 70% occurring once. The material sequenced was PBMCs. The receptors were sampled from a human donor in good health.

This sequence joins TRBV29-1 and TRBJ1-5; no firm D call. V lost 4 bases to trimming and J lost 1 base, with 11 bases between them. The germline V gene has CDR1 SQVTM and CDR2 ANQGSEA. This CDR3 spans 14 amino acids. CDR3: CSVGMTGSNQPQHF. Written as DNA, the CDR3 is TGCAGCGTTGGTATGACGGGGAGCAATCAGCCCCAGCATTTT.

The CDR3 DNA reads as TGTGCCAGCAGTTATAACGCACTAAATACGGGGGAGCAGTACTTC. Translating it yields CASSYNALNTGEQYF. This rearrangement joins TRBV6-5 to TRBJ2-7; the D gene is possibly TRBD2 (5 bases). CDR3 length equals 15 residues. CDR1 is MNHEY and CDR2 is SVGAGI in the germline V gene. V gave up 3 bases and J gave up 7 bases, with 19 bases separating them.

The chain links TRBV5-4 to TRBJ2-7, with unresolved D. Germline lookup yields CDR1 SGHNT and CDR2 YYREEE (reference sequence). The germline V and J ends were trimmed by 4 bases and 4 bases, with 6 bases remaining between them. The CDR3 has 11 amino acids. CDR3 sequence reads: CASSRLYEQYF. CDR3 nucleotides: TGTGCCAGCAGCCGGTTGTACGAGCAGTACTTC.

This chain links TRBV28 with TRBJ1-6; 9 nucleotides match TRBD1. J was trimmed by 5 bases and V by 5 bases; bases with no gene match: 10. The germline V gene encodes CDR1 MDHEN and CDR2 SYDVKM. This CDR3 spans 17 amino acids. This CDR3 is CASSPTGQGLNNSPLHF. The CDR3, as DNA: TGTGCCAGCAGTCCCACCGGACAGGGGCTTAATAATTCACCCCTCCACTTT.

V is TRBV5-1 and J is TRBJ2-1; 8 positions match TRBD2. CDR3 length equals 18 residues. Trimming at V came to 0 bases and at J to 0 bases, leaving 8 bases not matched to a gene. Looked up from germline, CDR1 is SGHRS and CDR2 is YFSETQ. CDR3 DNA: TGCGCCAGCAGCTTGGACCGGGGGGGCCGGGCCTCCTACAATGAGCAGTTCTTC. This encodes CASSLDRGGRASYNEQFF.

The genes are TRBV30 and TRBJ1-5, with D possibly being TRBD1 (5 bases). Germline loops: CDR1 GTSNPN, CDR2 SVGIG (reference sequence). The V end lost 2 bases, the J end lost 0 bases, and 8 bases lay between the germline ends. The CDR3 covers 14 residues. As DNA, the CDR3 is TGTGCCTGGAGTTCGGACACTAGCAATCAGCCCCAGCATTTT. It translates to CAWSSDTSNQPQHF. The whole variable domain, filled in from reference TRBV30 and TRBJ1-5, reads SQTIHQWPATLVQPVGSPLSLECTVEGTSNPNLYWYRQAAGRGLQLLFYSVGIGQISSEVPQNLSASRPQDRQFILSSKKLLLSDSGFYLCAWSSDTSNQPQHFGDGTRLSIL.

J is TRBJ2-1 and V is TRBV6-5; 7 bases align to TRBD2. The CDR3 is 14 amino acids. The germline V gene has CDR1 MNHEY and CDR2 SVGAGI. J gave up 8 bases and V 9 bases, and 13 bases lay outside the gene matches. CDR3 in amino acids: CASGPSGGEYEQFF. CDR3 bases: TGTGCCAGTGGGCCTAGCGGAGGGGAATATGAGCAGTTCTTC.

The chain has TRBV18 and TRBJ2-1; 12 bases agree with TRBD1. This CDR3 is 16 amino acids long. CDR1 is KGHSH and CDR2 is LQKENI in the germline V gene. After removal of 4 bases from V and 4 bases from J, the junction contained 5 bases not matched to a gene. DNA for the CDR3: TGTGCCAGCTCACTAATGGGACAGGGGGCTTACAATGAGCAGTTCTTC. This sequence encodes CASSLMGQGAYNEQFF.

For the CDR3, the DNA is TGTGCCAGCAGCTCCCAACACGGAAGAGTGGGGACTATTGAGACCCAGTACTTC. It yields the protein CASSSQHGRVGTIETQYF. The chain is built from TRBV5-6 and TRBJ2-5; the match to TRBD2 covers 7 bases. The V and J ends lost 3 bases and 5 bases, in that order; junction bases with no gene match: 19. This CDR3 comprises 18 residues. The germline gives CDR1 SGHDT, CDR2 YYEEEE.

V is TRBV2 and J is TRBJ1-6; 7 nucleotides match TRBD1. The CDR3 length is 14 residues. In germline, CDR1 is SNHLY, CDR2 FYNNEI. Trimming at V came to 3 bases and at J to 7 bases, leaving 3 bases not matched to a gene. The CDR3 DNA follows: TGTGCCAGCAGTGAGGACAGGTTAAATTCACCCCTCCACTTT. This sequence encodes CASSEDRLNSPLHF.

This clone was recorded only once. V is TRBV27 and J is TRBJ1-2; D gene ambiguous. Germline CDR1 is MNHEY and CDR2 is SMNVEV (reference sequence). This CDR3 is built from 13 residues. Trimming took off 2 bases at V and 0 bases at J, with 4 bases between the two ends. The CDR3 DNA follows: TGTGCCAGCAGTTTAGAGGCTAACTATGGCTACACCTTC. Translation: CASSLEANYGYTF.

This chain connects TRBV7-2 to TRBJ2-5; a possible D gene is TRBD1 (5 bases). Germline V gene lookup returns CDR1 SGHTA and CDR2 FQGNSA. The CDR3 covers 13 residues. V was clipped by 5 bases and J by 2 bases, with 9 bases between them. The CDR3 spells CASSHDRQETQYF. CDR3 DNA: TGTGCCAGCAGCCATGACAGACAAGAGACCCAGTACTTC.

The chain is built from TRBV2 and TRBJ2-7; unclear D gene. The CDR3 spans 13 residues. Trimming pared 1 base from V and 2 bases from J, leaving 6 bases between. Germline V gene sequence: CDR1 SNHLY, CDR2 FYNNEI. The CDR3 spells CASSEGQTYEQYF. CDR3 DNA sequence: TGTGCCAGCAGTGAAGGCCAGACCTACGAGCAGTACTTC.

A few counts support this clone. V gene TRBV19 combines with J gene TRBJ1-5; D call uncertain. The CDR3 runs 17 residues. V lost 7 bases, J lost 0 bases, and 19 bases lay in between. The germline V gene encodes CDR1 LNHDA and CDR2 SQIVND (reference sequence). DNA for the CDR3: TGTGCCAGTAACCCCTCCTCCCTTCTCTATAGCAATCAGCCCCAGCATTTT. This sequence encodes CASNPSSLLYSNQPQHF.

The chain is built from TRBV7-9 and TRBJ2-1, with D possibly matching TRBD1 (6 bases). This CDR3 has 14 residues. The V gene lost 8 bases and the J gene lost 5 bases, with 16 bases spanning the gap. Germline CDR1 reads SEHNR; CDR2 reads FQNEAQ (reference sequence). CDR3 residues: CASVGDMVHNEQFF. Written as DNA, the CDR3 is TGTGCCAGCGTCGGGGACATGGTTCACAATGAGCAGTTCTTC.

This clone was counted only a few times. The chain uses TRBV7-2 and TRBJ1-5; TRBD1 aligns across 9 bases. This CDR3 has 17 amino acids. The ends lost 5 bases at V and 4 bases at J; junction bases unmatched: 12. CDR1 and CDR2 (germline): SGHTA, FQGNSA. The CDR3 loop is CASSQSSGQGINQPQHF. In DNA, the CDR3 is TGTGCCAGCAGCCAATCGTCGGGACAGGGAATAAATCAGCCCCAGCATTTT.

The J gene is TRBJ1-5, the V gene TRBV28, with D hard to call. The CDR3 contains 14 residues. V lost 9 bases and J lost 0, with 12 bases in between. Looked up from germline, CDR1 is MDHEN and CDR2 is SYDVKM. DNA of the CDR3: TGTGCCAGTAAGGACGGGAATAGCAATCAGCCCCAGCATTTT. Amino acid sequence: CASKDGNSNQPQHF.

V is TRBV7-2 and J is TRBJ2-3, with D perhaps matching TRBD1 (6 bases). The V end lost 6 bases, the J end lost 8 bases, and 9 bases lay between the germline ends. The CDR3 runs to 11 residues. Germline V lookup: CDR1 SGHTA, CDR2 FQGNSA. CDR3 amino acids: CASRGARTQYF. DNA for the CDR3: TGTGCCAGCAGGGGGGCCCGTACGCAGTATTTT.

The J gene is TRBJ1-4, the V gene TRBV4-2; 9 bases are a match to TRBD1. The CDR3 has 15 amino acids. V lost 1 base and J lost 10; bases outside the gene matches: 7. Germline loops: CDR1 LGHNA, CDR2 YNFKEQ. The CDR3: CASSQVTGQGRKLFF. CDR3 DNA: TGTGCCAGCAGCCAAGTTACGGGACAGGGCCGAAAACTGTTTTTT.

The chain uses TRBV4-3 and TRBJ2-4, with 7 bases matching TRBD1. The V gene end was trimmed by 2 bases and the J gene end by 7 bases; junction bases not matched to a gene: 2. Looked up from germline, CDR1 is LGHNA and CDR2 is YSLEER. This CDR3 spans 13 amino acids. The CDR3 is CASSQTGANIQYF. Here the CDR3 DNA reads TGCGCCAGCAGCCAAACAGGGGCTAACATTCAGTACTTC.

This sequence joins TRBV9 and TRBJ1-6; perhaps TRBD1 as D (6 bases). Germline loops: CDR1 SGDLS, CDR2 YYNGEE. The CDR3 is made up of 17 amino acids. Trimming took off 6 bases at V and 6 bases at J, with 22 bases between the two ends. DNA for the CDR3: TGTGCCAGCACCCAAACGGACAGAGCACCCCTTAATTCACCCCTCCACTTT. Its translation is CASTQTDRAPLNSPLHF.

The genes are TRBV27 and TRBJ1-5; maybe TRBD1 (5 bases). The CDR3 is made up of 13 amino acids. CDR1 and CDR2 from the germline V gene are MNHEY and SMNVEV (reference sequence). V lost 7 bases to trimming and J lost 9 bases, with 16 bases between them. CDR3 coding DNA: TGTGCCAGCAAGGGTAGACAGACGGGGCCCCAGCATTTT. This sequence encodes CASKGRQTGPQHF.

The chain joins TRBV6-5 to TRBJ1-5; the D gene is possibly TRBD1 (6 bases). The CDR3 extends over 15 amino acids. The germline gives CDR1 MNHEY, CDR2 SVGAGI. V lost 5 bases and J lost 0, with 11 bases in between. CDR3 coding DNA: TGTGCCAGCAGTACCGGACAGAATAGCAATCAGCCCCAGCATTTT. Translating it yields CASSTGQNSNQPQHF.

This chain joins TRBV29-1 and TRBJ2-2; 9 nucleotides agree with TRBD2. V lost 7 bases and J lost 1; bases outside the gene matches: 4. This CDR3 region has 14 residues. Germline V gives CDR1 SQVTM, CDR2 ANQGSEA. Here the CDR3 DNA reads TGCAGCGGATGGACTAGCGAGAACACCGGGGAGCTGTTTTTT. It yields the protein CSGWTSENTGELFF.